These T cell receptor beta chains were read from a single sample in a study of blood T cell repertoires in COVID-19. TCRdb's copy holds only in-frame clones and misses some; the assay was immunoSEQ multiplex PCR. The table lists a few hundred thousand clones, about 82% of them singletons. Sequenced sample: peripheral blood. These receptors were collected from an older man with acute or convalescent COVID-19. CDR3s include the opening cysteine and the closing phenylalanine or tryptophan. Each record gives: J gene, CDR3 length, V gene, clone size, D gene, CDR3 DNA, CDR3 protein. A D gene is named only where the DNA matches it firmly. A row's size may be missing; if present it is once, few, many or a size class.

TRBJ1-5	14	TRBV19	few	-	TGTGCCAGTAGTAAGTTGGCATACAATCAGCCCCAGCATTTT	CASSKLAYNQPQHF
TRBJ2-7	16	TRBV28	few	TRBD1	TGTGCCAGCAGTTCCCCTGGACAGGCCACGCCATACGAGCAGTACTTC	CASSSPGQATPYEQYF
TRBJ2-3	17	TRBV5-6	-	TRBD2	TGTGCCAGCAGCTTCCCGGGACTAGCGGGGGGGTTAGATACGCAGTATTTT	CASSFPGLAGGLDTQYF
TRBJ1-4	14	TRBV15	-	TRBD1	TGTGCCACCAGCACCCCCGGGACAGGGGAGAAACTGTTTTTT	CATSTPGTGEKLFF
TRBJ2-2	13	TRBV28	-	TRBD2	TGTGCCAGCAGACGGGGGGGCGCCGGGGAGCTGTTTTTT	CASRRGGAGELFF
TRBJ2-5	20	TRBV21-1	-	-	TGTGCCAGCAGCAAGAGGCAACAGGGGCCGGATTCACCTCTAGGAGAGACCCAGTACTTC	CASSKRQQGPDSPLGETQYF
TRBJ2-5	15	TRBV6-6	-	-	TGTGCCAGCAGTTACCATGCAGGGTACCAAGAGACCCAGTACTTC	CASSYHAGYQETQYF
TRBJ2-7	15	TRBV28	-	TRBD1	TGTGCCAGCAGGTCCGGGACAGGCGGGTCCTACGAGCAGTACTTC	CASRSGTGGSYEQYF
TRBJ2-1	10	TRBV29-1	-	-	TGCAGCGCTGGAGTGAATGAGCAGTTCTTC	CSAGVNEQFF
TRBJ1-1	14	TRBV29-1	-	-	TGCAGCGTTGAAGTGGGGGGAGGGAACACTGAAGCTTTCTTT	CSVEVGGGNTEAFF
TRBJ2-3	16	TRBV4-2	-	TRBD2	TGTGCCAGCAGCCAAGAACGTAGCGGGGGCACAGATACGCAGTATTTT	CASSQERSGGTDTQYF
TRBJ1-5	13	TRBV6-5	-	-	TGTGCCAGCAGTCAGGGGTCCAATCAGCCCCAGCATTTT	CASSQGSNQPQHF
TRBJ1-1	15	TRBV2	-	TRBD1	TGTGCCAGCCATGACATAGGGACAGGGCGAGTTGAAGCTTTCTTT	CASHDIGTGRVEAFF
TRBJ2-1	17	TRBV6-2/TRBV6-3	-	-	TGTGCCAGCAGTTACAGGGGGTCCTCCTTAATCTACAATGAGCAGTTCTTC	CASSYRGSSLIYNEQFF
TRBJ1-6	16	TRBV27	-	-	TGTGCCAGCAGTCCCGGGTACGGGGAGTATAATTCACCCCTCCACTTT	CASSPGYGEYNSPLHF
TRBJ2-1	16	TRBV9	once	-	TGTGCCAGCAGCGGGGGGGAGTCCCTATTGGGCAATGAGCAGTTCTTC	CASSGGESLLGNEQFF
TRBJ1-1	16	TRBV19	-	-	TGTGCCAGTAGTATACGGACTGTCGGTATGAACACTGAAGCTTTCTTT	CASSIRTVGMNTEAFF
TRBJ1-4	17	TRBV5-1	-	-	TGCGCCAGCGCCACAGGCGCCGGTAATGTTAATATTGGAAAACTGTTTTTT	CASATGAGNVNIGKLFF
TRBJ1-2	14	TRBV6-5	-	TRBD1	TGTGCCAGCAGTCAGCGACAGGGGCTCGATGGCTACACCTTC	CASSQRQGLDGYTF
TRBJ2-1	13	TRBV15	few	-	TGTGCCACCAGCAGCCGGGAGTTGAATGAGCAGTTCTTC	CATSSRELNEQFF
TRBJ2-7	14	TRBV4-1	once	-	TGCGCCAGCAGCCAAAGGGCGGGCTCCTACGAGCAGTACTTC	CASSQRAGSYEQYF
TRBJ1-1	13	TRBV18	few	-	TGTGCCAGCTCACCCGGACAATCCACTGAAGCTTTCTTT	CASSPGQSTEAFF
TRBJ2-7	15	TRBV2	-	TRBD2	TGTGCCAGCAGTTCCCGGACTAGCGGGAGGGGCGAGCAGTACTTC	CASSSRTSGRGEQYF
TRBJ1-4	15	TRBV6-6	-	-	TGTGCCAGCAGTTACTCAGGGGTCACTAATGAAAAACTGTTTTTT	CASSYSGVTNEKLFF
TRBJ2-2	16	TRBV1	-	-	TGCACCAGCAGCCAACTAGCGGGGGGTGACACCGGGGAGCTGTTTTTT	CTSSQLAGGDTGELFF
TRBJ2-2	17	TRBV2	-	TRBD2	TGTGCCAGCACGTTGAGTAGCGGGGGCGCGAACACCGGGGAGCTGTTTTTT	CASTLSSGGANTGELFF
TRBJ2-2	14	TRBV28	-	-	TGTGCCAGCAGTGCACCCGACAGGTCCGGGGAGCTGTTTTTT	CASSAPDRSGELFF
TRBJ2-2	17	TRBV4-3	-	TRBD1	TGCGCCAGCAGCCAAGATCCGGGCAGGGGGCTTACCGGGGAGCTGTTTTTT	CASSQDPGRGLTGELFF
TRBJ1-2	10	TRBV28	once	-	TGTGCCAGCGGGGGGGTTGGCTACACCTTC	CASGGVGYTF
TRBJ2-5	15	TRBV7-8	-	TRBD2	TGTGCCAGCAGCTCCCAAGCGGGATGGGTAGAGACCCAGTACTTC	CASSSQAGWVETQYF
TRBJ2-3	14	TRBV7-2	-	TRBD2	TGTGCCAGCAGCTTAGCGGGGCTCGCGGGAGGTGGGTATTTT	CASSLAGLAGGGYF
TRBJ2-1	18	TRBV28	-	TRBD2	TGTGCCAGCAGTGGTGGGACTAGCGGGGTGGCCTACTACAATGAGCAGTTCTTC	CASSGGTSGVAYYNEQFF
TRBJ1-1	14	TRBV7-3	once	-	TGTGCCAGCAGCGCCACAGGAGTGAACACTGAAGCTTTCTTT	CASSATGVNTEAFF
TRBJ1-2	15	TRBV5-5	-	-	TGTGCCAGCAGCTTGGGGACACTTACGAGCTATGGCTACACCTTC	CASSLGTLTSYGYTF
TRBJ1-3	13	TRBV10-1	-	-	TGCGCCAGCAGCCAGGCCTCTGGAAACACCATATATTTT	CASSQASGNTIYF
TRBJ1-3	14	TRBV19	once	TRBD1	TGTGCCAGTAGAAGAGACAGGGCTGGAAACACCATATATTTT	CASRRDRAGNTIYF
TRBJ1-6	16	TRBV7-2	-	TRBD1	TGTGCCAGCAGCCCCCAACCGGGACAGTATAATTCACCCCTCCACTTT	CASSPQPGQYNSPLHF
TRBJ1-5	16	TRBV6-2/TRBV6-3	-	TRBD1	TGTGCCAGCAGCCGCTACAGGGGGCGCGGTGGTCAGCCCCAGCATTTT	CASSRYRGRGGQPQHF
TRBJ1-5	13	TRBV6-5	few	-	TGTGCCAGCAGCCAGGGAAGCAATCAGCCCCAGCATTTT	CASSQGSNQPQHF
TRBJ1-2	11	TRBV12-3/TRBV12-4	-	-	TGTGCCAGCAGTGGCAGGGTAGGCTACACCTTC	CASSGRVGYTF
TRBJ1-1	13	TRBV12-3/TRBV12-4	-	-	TGTGCCAGCAGTTTAGCGCGAGGAACTGAAGCTTTCTTT	CASSLARGTEAFF
TRBJ2-7	14	TRBV6-5	few	TRBD2	TGTGCCAGCAGTAAGCTAGCGGGGAACTACGAGCAGTACTTC	CASSKLAGNYEQYF
TRBJ1-5	15	TRBV19	-	-	TGTGCCAGTAGTTCCTCGGGACAACTGAATCAGCCCCAGCATTTT	CASSSSGQLNQPQHF
TRBJ2-2	16	TRBV5-4	-	TRBD1	TGTGCCAGCAGCTCCCCTCGGACAGGGAACACCGGGGAGCTGTTTTTT	CASSSPRTGNTGELFF
TRBJ1-5	15	TRBV5-8	-	-	TGTGCCAGCAGCACAGGGACGGGGCGTAGTCAGCCCCAGCATTTT	CASSTGTGRSQPQHF
TRBJ1-4	16	TRBV6-1	-	-	TGTGCCAGCAGTGAAGGAAGGCGGGGGACTAATGAAAAACTGTTTTTT	CASSEGRRGTNEKLFF
TRBJ2-5	12	TRBV6-1	-	-	TGTGCCAGCCAGGGAGGTCGAGAGACCCAGTACTTC	CASQGGRETQYF
TRBJ1-5	14	TRBV6-4	once	-	TGTGCCAGCAGTGATGGCCATAGCAATCAGCCCCAGCATTTT	CASSDGHSNQPQHF